The rows below give T cell receptor beta chains drawn from one sample of a study of CD8 T cells in ankylosing spondylitis. Each CDR3 protein is one row after TCRdb ran MiXCR on the 5' RACE reads. The sample has around 540,000 distinct CDR3 sequences, 9.5% to 15% seen once. The sample comprised blood, either unsorted or a sorted T cell fraction (not recorded which). These receptors all stem from a male donor with ankylosing spondylitis. Both conserved end residues are part of each CDR3. The D gene is left open where the match is weak. Where a row states a size, it is once, few, many or the class of an expanded clone; other rows omit it.

j_call clone_size d_call v_call cdr3_nt cdr3_aa
TRBJ1-3 few - TRBV2 TGTGCCAGCAGTGCAGGGCTACGCTCTGGAAACACCATATATTTT CASSAGLRSGNTIYF
TRBJ2-1 few TRBD2 TRBV20-1 TGCAGTGCCCGGCGGCTAGCGGGGGGTGAGCAGTTCTTC CSARRLAGGEQFF
TRBJ2-3 few - TRBV7-9 TGTGCCAGCAGCCCCCCAGATCCCACAGATACGCAGTATTTT CASSPPDPTDTQYF
TRBJ2-3 - - TRBV5-4 TGTGCCAGCAGCCGCCAGATGACGAGCACAGATACGCAGTATTTT CASSRQMTSTDTQYF
TRBJ2-1 - - TRBV20-1 TGCAGTGCTAGAGGTGCCAGCGGACGCTACAATGAGCAGTTCTTC CSARGASGRYNEQFF
TRBJ2-7 - - TRBV30 TGTGCCTGGAGTTCAGGTCAGGGTTACGAGCAGTACTTC CAWSSGQGYEQYF
TRBJ2-1 few TRBD2 TRBV24-1 TGTGCCACCAGTGACACTAGCGGGAGTAACGGCAATGAGCAGTTCTTC CATSDTSGSNGNEQFF
TRBJ2-1 few - TRBV20-1 TGCAGTGCTAGTCAAGTCGGCGATGAGCAGTTCTTC CSASQVGDEQFF
TRBJ1-3 few - TRBV5-4 TGTGCCAGCAGCTTGGGTCAGCCTGGAAACACCATATATTTT CASSLGQPGNTIYF
TRBJ2-3 many TRBD2 TRBV20-1 TGCAGTGCTAGAGTCGCGGGAGTGACAGATACGCAGTATTTT CSARVAGVTDTQYF
TRBJ2-1 few TRBD2 TRBV7-2 TGTGCCAGCAGCATCCAATTATCGATTCTGGTATTGCGGGAGGCCGGACTCAATGAGCAGTTCTTC CASSIQLSILVLREAGLNEQFF
TRBJ2-3 few - TRBV6-5 TGTGCCAGCAGTTACTCGAGATTTGATACGCAGTATTTT CASSYSRFDTQYF
TRBJ1-4 - - TRBV7-6 TGTGCCAGCAGCGGGGTCGCGGGGGACGAAAAACTGTTTTTT CASSGVAGDEKLFF
TRBJ2-2 few - TRBV18 TGTGCCAGCTCACCACGATGGCCCCATAATGCCGGGGAGCTGTTTTTT CASSPRWPHNAGELFF
TRBJ2-1 few - TRBV7-9 TGTGCCAGCAGCTACGACCGGGCCGGCGGCCATGAGCAGTTCTTC CASSYDRAGGHEQFF
TRBJ2-5 few - TRBV5-1 TGCGCCAGCAGCCTATACGGTGCCCCTGAAGGAGAGACCCAGTACTTC CASSLYGAPEGETQYF
TRBJ2-5 few - TRBV12-3/TRBV12-4 TGTGCCAGCAGTTCCACTAAGACCCAGTACTTC CASSSTKTQYF
TRBJ1-2 - - TRBV5-1 TGCGCCAGCAGCTTGGTGCAGGGATCTAACTATGGCTACACCTTC CASSLVQGSNYGYTF
TRBJ1-5 - TRBD1 TRBV5-5 TGTGCCAGCAGCCTTACAGGGGGCAAAGATCAGCCCCAGCATTTT CASSLTGGKDQPQHF
TRBJ1-3 few - TRBV6-1 TGTGCCAGCAGCCCCACGTGGTCTGGAAACACCATATATTTT CASSPTWSGNTIYF
TRBJ2-1 - TRBD2 TRBV5-5 TGTGCCAGTCAGCGGGAGGGGACCTACAATGAGCAGTTCTTC CASQREGTYNEQFF
TRBJ1-2 few - TRBV28 TGTGCCAGCAGTTCAAGACCCCGCAGTGGCTACACCTTC CASSSRPRSGYTF
TRBJ2-4 few TRBD1 TRBV29-1 TGCAGCGTTGAAAGGGACAGGGGGGCCAAAAACATTCAGTACTTC CSVERDRGAKNIQYF
TRBJ2-3 few TRBD2 TRBV7-6 TGTGCCAGCATCTCACGGGTAGCGGGAGTGGATACGCAGTATTTT CASISRVAGVDTQYF
TRBJ2-5 many TRBD2 TRBV5-1 TGCGCCAGCAGCTTGGAGACTAGCGGGGGAGAGACCCAGTACTTC CASSLETSGGETQYF
TRBJ2-2 many TRBD2 TRBV11-2 TGTGCCAGCAGCTTAGATAGGCTAGCGGGACTCACCGGGGAGCTGTTTTTT CASSLDRLAGLTGELFF
TRBJ2-6 many - TRBV6-1 TGTGCCAGCATAGGAGGAGCTGGGGCCAACGTCCTGACTTTC CASIGGAGANVLTF
TRBJ2-1 few - TRBV20-1 TGCAGTGCTAGAGTTGGGGTCTCCAATGAGCAGTTCTTC CSARVGVSNEQFF
TRBJ2-7 few TRBD2 TRBV5-1 TGCGCCAGCACGACTAGCGGGAGAGCTCGGGGTGAGCAGTACTTC CASTTSGRARGEQYF
TRBJ1-1 - - TRBV29-1 TGCAGCGTTGAATGGAGAGGGGGGAACACTGAAGCTTTCTTT CSVEWRGGNTEAFF
TRBJ1-1 - - TRBV25-1 TGTGCCAGCAGTGATCGGGCAGCCTACATGAACACTGAAGCTTTCTTT CASSDRAAYMNTEAFF
TRBJ1-2 - - TRBV5-6 TGTGCCAGCAGCTTGGAAGTGGCTGGCTACACCTTC CASSLEVAGYTF
TRBJ2-1 - TRBD2 TRBV6-5 TGTGCCAGCAGTTTTCGAGCGGGAGGGCCAAGCTCCTACAATGAGCAGTTCTTC CASSFRAGGPSSYNEQFF
TRBJ1-3 - - TRBV15 TGTGCCACCAGCAGAGCTTTGGGACACCGAACCATATATTTT CATSRALGHRTIYF
TRBJ2-3 - - TRBV4-2 TGTGCCAGCAGCCTCAGCGCCGAGTCTAGCACAGATACGCAGTATTTT CASSLSAESSTDTQYF